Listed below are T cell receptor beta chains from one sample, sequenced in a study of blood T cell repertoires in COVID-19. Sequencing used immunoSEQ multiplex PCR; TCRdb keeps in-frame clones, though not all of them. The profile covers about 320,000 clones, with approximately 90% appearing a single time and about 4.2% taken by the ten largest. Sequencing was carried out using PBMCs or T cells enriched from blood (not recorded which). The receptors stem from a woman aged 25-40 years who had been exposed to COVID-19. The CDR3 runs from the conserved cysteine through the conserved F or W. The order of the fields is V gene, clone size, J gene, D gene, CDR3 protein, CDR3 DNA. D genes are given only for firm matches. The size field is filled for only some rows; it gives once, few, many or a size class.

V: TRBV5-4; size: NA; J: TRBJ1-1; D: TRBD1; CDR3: CASSLVTGDTEAFF; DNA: TGTGCCAGCAGCTTGGTCACAGGGGACACTGAAGCTTTCTTT
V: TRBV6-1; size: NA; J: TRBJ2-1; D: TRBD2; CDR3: CASSGLAGASSYNEQFF; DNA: TGTGCCAGCAGTGGACTAGCGGGGGCCTCCTCCTACAATGAGCAGTTCTTC
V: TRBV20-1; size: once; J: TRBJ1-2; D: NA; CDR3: CSASTGHYGYTF; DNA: TGCAGTGCTAGTACAGGTCACTATGGCTACACCTTC
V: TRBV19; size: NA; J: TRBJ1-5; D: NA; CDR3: CASRDRQSDQPQHF; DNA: TGTGCCAGTAGGGACAGACAGTCGGATCAGCCCCAGCATTTT
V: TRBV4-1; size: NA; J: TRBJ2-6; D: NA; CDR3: CASSQLQKAGGANVLTF; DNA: TGCGCCAGCAGCCAGCTGCAAAAGGCGGGAGGGGCCAACGTCCTGACTTTC
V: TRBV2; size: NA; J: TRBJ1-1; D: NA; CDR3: CASHRDQNTEAFF; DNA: TGTGCCAGTCACAGGGACCAGAACACTGAAGCTTTCTTT
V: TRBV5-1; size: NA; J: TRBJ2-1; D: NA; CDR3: CASSRTGYKVNEQFF; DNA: TGCGCCAGCAGCCGTACAGGGTACAAAGTCAATGAGCAGTTCTTC
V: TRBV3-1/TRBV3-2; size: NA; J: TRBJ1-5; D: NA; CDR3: CASKSSRDTNQPQHF; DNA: TGTGCCAGCAAATCCAGTAGGGACACAAATCAGCCCCAGCATTTT
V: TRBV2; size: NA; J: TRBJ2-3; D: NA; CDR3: CASTYGHTDTQYF; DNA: TGTGCCAGCACATACGGACATACAGATACGCAGTATTTT
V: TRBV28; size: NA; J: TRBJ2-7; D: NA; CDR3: CASSSGGVWEQYF; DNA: TGTGCCAGCAGTTCCGGAGGGGTGTGGGAGCAGTACTTC
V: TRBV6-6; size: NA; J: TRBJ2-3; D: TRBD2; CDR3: CASSLAGAGTDTQYF; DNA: TGTGCCAGCAGTCTAGCGGGGGCCGGTACAGATACGCAGTATTTT
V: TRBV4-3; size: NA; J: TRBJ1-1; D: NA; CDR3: CASSPTGVNTEAFF; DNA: TGCGCCAGCAGCCCGACAGGAGTGAACACTGAAGCTTTCTTT
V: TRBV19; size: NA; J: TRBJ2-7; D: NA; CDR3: CASSPGQGGYEQYF; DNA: TGTGCCAGTAGTCCCGGGCAGGGCGGTTACGAGCAGTACTTC
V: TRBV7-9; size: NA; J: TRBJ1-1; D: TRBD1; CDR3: CASSLGTDTEAFF; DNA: TGTGCCAGCAGCCTCGGGACAGACACTGAAGCTTTCTTT
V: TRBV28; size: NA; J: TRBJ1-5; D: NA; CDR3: CASSLTHQPQHF; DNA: TGTGCCAGCAGTTTAACTCACCAGCCCCAGCATTTT
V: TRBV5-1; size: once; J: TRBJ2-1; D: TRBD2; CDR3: CASSLGIAGFNEQFF; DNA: TGCGCCAGCAGCTTGGGTATAGCGGGATTCAATGAGCAGTTCTTC
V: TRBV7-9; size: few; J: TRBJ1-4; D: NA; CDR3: CAVRGSGEKLFF; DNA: TGTGCGGTGCGGGGCAGCGGAGAAAAACTGTTTTTT
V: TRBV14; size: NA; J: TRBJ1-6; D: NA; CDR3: CASSQIGGFSPLHF; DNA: TGTGCCAGCAGCCAAATCGGAGGTTTTTCACCCCTCCACTTT
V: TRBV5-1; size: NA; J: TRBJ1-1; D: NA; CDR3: CASSLGAGWNPAFF; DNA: TGCGCCAGCAGCTTGGGTGCAGGGTGGAACCCGGCTTTCTTT
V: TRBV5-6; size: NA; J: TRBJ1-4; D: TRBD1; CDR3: CASSLRQGRNEKLFF; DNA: TGTGCCAGCAGCTTAAGACAGGGCCGGAATGAAAAACTGTTTTTT